The 10 T cell receptor beta chains presented below share a single source sample, sequenced in a study of OX40 agonist ivuxolimab in advanced cancers. The data were produced by immunoSEQ multiplex PCR, yet TCRdb's version contains in-frame clones alone and is incomplete. Of under 100,000 clones listed, 81% are singletons. Sequences were derived from CD4+ or CD8+ T cells sorted from blood, sampled in a trial of the OX40 agonist ivuxolimab. The receptor source for this set is an adult with an advanced solid tumor such as melanoma, head and neck, liver or kidney cancer.

The V call is TRBV11-3, the J call TRBJ2-7, with 8 nucleotides matching TRBD1. V trimming: 3 bases; J trimming: 2 bases; junction bases outside the gene matches: 9. Germline V lookup: CDR1 SGHNT, CDR2 YENEEA. The CDR3 contains 16 residues. The CDR3 DNA follows: TGTGCCAGCAGCTTCGCCAATCCGGGACAGGCCTACGAGCAGTACTTC. Its protein is CASSFANPGQAYEQYF.

This chain joins TRBV2 and TRBJ1-5; D is possibly TRBD1 (5 bases). There are 14 residues in the CDR3. Germline V gene lookup returns CDR1 SNHLY and CDR2 FYNNEI. V lost 6 bases to trimming and J lost 4 bases, with 13 bases between them. The CDR3 loop reads CASSPERGNQPQHF. In DNA form, the CDR3 reads TGTGCCAGCAGCCCTGAACGGGGGAATCAGCCCCAGCATTTT. Supplemented by reference TRBV2 and TRBJ1-5, the full variable domain reads EPEVTQTPSHQVTQMGQEVILRCVPISNHLYFYWYRQILGQKVEFLVSFYNNEISEKSEIFDDQFSVERPDGSNFTLKIRSTKLEDSAMYFCASSPERGNQPQHFGDGTRLSIL.

The chain employs TRBV7-8 and TRBJ2-7; D is unclear. Germline loops: CDR1 SGHVS, CDR2 FQNEAQ. There are 14 residues in the CDR3. V gave up 1 base and J gave up 3 bases, with 10 bases separating them. CDR3 amino acids: CASSLVLEGYEQYF. The CDR3 DNA reads as TGTGCCAGCAGCTTAGTTCTAGAAGGCTACGAGCAGTACTTC.

The V and J genes are TRBV5-4 and TRBJ2-3; D is unresolved. CDR1 and CDR2 (germline): SGHNT, YYREEE (reference sequence). The CDR3 sequence is 15 residues long. The V and J ends lost 2 bases and 0 bases respectively, with 10 bases between them. CDR3 loop: CASSFDWASTDTQYF. In nucleotides, the CDR3 is TGTGCCAGCAGCTTTGACTGGGCTAGCACAGATACGCAGTATTTT.

The chain employs TRBV18 and TRBJ1-3, with a possible D match to TRBD1 (5 bases). V was pared by 3 bases and J by 0 bases, with 12 bases between. The CDR3 sequence is 16 residues long. CDR1 is KGHSH and CDR2 is LQKENI in the germline V gene. CDR3 amino acids: CASSPRGGISGNTIYF. Written as DNA, the CDR3 is TGTGCCAGCTCACCTCGGGGGGGAATCTCTGGAAACACCATATATTTT.

The chain combines TRBV28 with TRBJ1-1; TRBD1 might be the D (6 bases). The CDR3 loop spans 17 amino acids. Trimming left V 3 bases short and J 1 base short, with 18 bases between. CDR1 MDHEN and CDR2 SYDVKM come from the germline V gene. CDR3 DNA sequence: TGTGCCAGCAGTTTGCTTTTTGCTCCGGGACAGAACACTGAAGCTTTCTTT. This sequence encodes CASSLLFAPGQNTEAFF.

CDR3 sequence (DNA): TGTGCCAGCAGCCGAACAGGTAACTCCTACGAGCAGTACTTC. Encoded protein: CASSRTGNSYEQYF. The rearrangement links TRBV6-6 to TRBJ2-7; tentatively, D is TRBD1 (5 bases). With 6 bases removed from V and 0 bases from J, the gap between germline ends came to 12 bases. The CDR3 runs to 14 residues. Looked up from germline, CDR1 is MNHNY and CDR2 is SVGAGI (reference sequence).

There are many counts of this clone. The gene calls are TRBV6-1 and TRBJ2-7; D is uncertain. The V gene's germline CDR1 is MNHNS and CDR2 SASEGT. With 4 bases removed from V and 2 bases from J, the gap between germline ends came to 15 bases. CDR3 size: 15 residues. DNA for the CDR3: TGTGCCAGCAGTGCCGAAGGGAATCGGGCCTACGAGCAGTACTTC. This gives the protein CASSAEGNRAYEQYF.

The chain couples TRBV11-2 to TRBJ2-4, with a tentative D call TRBD1 (5 bases). Trimming took 4 bases from V and 0 from J, leaving 7 bases between them. Germline CDR1 reads SGHAT; CDR2 reads FQNNGV. The CDR3 consists of 14 residues. The DNA of the CDR3 is TGTGCCAGCAGCTCGGACATAGCCAAAAACATTCAGTACTTC. This gives the protein CASSSDIAKNIQYF.

This clone was counted at least ten times. The chain has TRBV6-6 and TRBJ1-2, with D hard to call. CDR3 length: 15 residues. Per germline, CDR1 MNHNY and CDR2 SVGAGI (reference sequence). V lost 2 bases and J 6 bases, leaving 16 bases between the germline ends. For the CDR3, the DNA is TGTGCCAGCAGTTACGGTGAGGGAGTAACGGATGGCTACACCTTC. The encoded protein is CASSYGEGVTDGYTF.